This record concerns one T cell receptor (beta chain) sequence. Its cognate antigen is unknown. The data originate from a study of graft-versus-host responses after intestinal transplantation. Whole-study context: Recipients obtained multivisceral, liver-intestinal, or isolated intestinal transplants.

Overall study results and limits: Circulating GvH clone levels at their peak were associated with HvG declines (early post-transplant). Within the allografts of patients who had graft-donor T cell macrochimerism, graft-versus-host to host-versus-graft clonal ratios were high. In recipient marrow, GvH clones were found, and some appeared first in ileum or blood.

TCRdb's copy holds only in-frame clones and misses some; the assay was immunoSEQ multiplex PCR. The profile shows around 25,000 clones, roughly 95% of them singletons. V lost 1 base to trimming and J lost 5 bases; unmatched junction nucleotides: 10. CDR1 SGHRS and CDR2 YFSETQ come from the germline V gene. The CDR3 covers 17 residues. This specimen consisted of PBMCs, obtained 156 days after intestinal transplant. This chain links TRBV5-1 with TRBJ1-3; 9 positions match TRBD1. The TCR was taken from a human patient who received an intestinal transplant, so some T cells may come from the graft donor. The CDR3 bases are TGCGCCAGCAGCTTGACCGGGACAGGGTATTTGAGAAACACCATATATTTT. The encoded protein is CASSLTGTGYLRNTIYF.